One and the same sample provided the 21 T cell receptor beta chains below, sequenced in a study of T-cell memory formation after mild COVID-19. TCRdb reprocessed the 5' RACE reads with MiXCR, giving one entry per CDR3 protein. The sample contains 140,000 to 150,000 distinct CDR3 sequences, about 5.5% of which appear only once. The specimen was PBMCs or a T cell subset sorted from them (not recorded which). These receptors originate from an adult woman who had mild COVID-19 (a few samples of this study predate the infection). Cell type and time point are not known.

As regards this clonotype: This sequence may be a read error, since a much larger clone differs from it by one base. The chain combines TRBV7-9 with TRBJ2-5; D is ambiguous. Germline V CDR1 and CDR2: SEHNR, FQNEAQ (reference sequence). CDR3 length equals 12 residues. With 5 bases removed from V and 4 bases from J, the gap between germline ends came to 8 bases. The chain's CDR3 is CASSRWLETQYF. The CDR3 nucleotides read TGTGCCAGCAGCCGGTGGCTAGAGACCCAGTACTTC.

The rearrangement joins TRBV12-3 or TRBV12-4 to TRBJ2-6; D is undetermined. Trimming removed 8 bases from V and 0 bases from J, with 8 bases in between. This CDR3 contains 14 residues. The CDR3 sequence is CASLHSSGANVLTF. The DNA of the CDR3 is TGTGCCAGCCTCCACAGCTCTGGGGCCAACGTCCTGACTTTC.

The chain recombines TRBV20-1 with TRBJ1-2; D remains ambiguous. The CDR3 has 13 residues. V lost 2 bases, J lost 4 bases, and 11 bases lay in between. Germline loops: CDR1 DFQATT, CDR2 SNEGSKA (reference sequence). This CDR3 is CSARRDTVYGYTF. Here the CDR3 DNA reads TGCAGTGCTAGAAGAGACACCGTCTATGGCTACACCTTC.

CDR3 loop: CASSQGTTHNEQFF. The CDR3 DNA reads TGTGCCAGCAGCCAAGGGACTACCCACAATGAGCAGTTCTTC. The chain has TRBV3-1 and TRBJ2-1, with D possibly TRBD2 on 6 matching bases. This CDR3 comprises 14 residues. Germline assignment: CDR1 LGHDT and CDR2 YNNKEL (reference sequence). V was pared by 1 base and J by 5 bases, with 9 bases between.

This clonotype was found many times. J is TRBJ2-1 and V is TRBV5-1, with 10 bases fitting TRBD1. V was pared by 0 bases and J by 4 bases, with 4 bases of the junction left unmatched. The V gene's germline CDR1 is SGHRS and CDR2 YFSETQ. The CDR3 spans 16 residues. Here the CDR3 DNA reads TGCGCCAGCAGCTTGGACCCGGGACAGGGGTACAATGAGCAGTTCTTC. Amino acid sequence: CASSLDPGQGYNEQFF.

A few counts support this clonotype. This chain connects TRBV12-3 or TRBV12-4 to TRBJ1-2; 8 bases agree with TRBD1. V gave up 7 bases and J gave up 8 bases; unmatched junction bases: 12. The CDR3 is 14 amino acids. The CDR3 region is CASTSVTQGDGYTF. The CDR3 DNA is TGTGCCAGCACTTCGGTTACACAGGGGGACGGCTACACCTTC.

The table lists this clonotype with many counts. The chain joins TRBV24-1 to TRBJ2-1; D uncertain. CDR3 length equals 12 residues. In germline, CDR1 is KGHDR, CDR2 SFDVKD. Trimming pared 9 bases from V and 10 bases from J, leaving 15 bases between. The CDR3 loop is CATGRADGEQFF. The DNA of the CDR3 is TGTGCCACCGGACGGGCAGATGGCGAGCAGTTCTTC.

The chain carries TRBV14 and TRBJ2-5; D may be TRBD2 (5 bases). Germline values: CDR1 SGHDN, CDR2 FVKESK. CDR3 length: 17 residues. Between the trimmed V and J ends, which lost 4 bases and 3 bases, there was a span of 21 bases. For the CDR3, the DNA is TGTGCCAGCAGCCTTCGGAGGCCGCGCTCCTTTAAAGAGACCCAGTACTTC. Residues: CASSLRRPRSFKETQYF.

This clonotype occurred many times. This chain links TRBV5-1 with TRBJ2-7; D is perhaps TRBD1 (6 bases). The CDR3 runs to 14 residues. CDR1 SGHRS and CDR2 YFSETQ come from the germline V gene. The germline V and J ends were trimmed by 5 bases and 9 bases, with 21 bases remaining between them. CDR3 nucleotide sequence: TGCGCCAGCAGTTCTGGGGCCAGGGGTGAAGGGCAGTACTTC. Its protein is CASSSGARGEGQYF.

V gene TRBV5-1 combines with J gene TRBJ2-2, with D maybe TRBD1 (6 bases). The V end was cut by 2 bases, the J end by 4 bases, with 12 bases between. Germline CDR1 reads SGHRS; CDR2 reads YFSETQ. This CDR3 region has 15 residues. The CDR3: CASSFGGRGTGELFF. The CDR3 region has the DNA TGCGCCAGCAGCTTTGGGGGCCGCGGCACCGGGGAGCTGTTTTTT. Looking up the rest from reference TRBV5-1 and TRBJ2-2 gives the full variable domain: KAGVTQTPRYLIKTRGQQVTLSCSPISGHRSVSWYQQTPGQGLQFLFEYFSETQRNKGNFPGRFSGRQFSNSRSEMNVSTLELGDSALYLCASSFGGRGTGELFFGEGSRLTVL.

At least ten counts were recorded for this clonotype. The CDR3 nucleotides read TGTGCCAGCAGCTTCAGGGGCATTAGCACAGATACGCAGTATTTT. This sequence encodes CASSFRGISTDTQYF. The rearrangement joins TRBV11-2 to TRBJ2-3; tentative D call: TRBD1 (6 bases). Trimming took off 3 bases at V and 0 bases at J, with 10 bases between the two ends. Germline V gene data show CDR1 as SGHAT and CDR2 as FQNNGV. This CDR3 spans 15 amino acids.

This clonotype occurred a few times. DNA for the CDR3: TGCAGTGCTAGAGATCCCGGCCTAGCGGTTGGGAATGAGCAGTTCTTC. It specifies CSARDPGLAVGNEQFF. The chain joins TRBV20-1 to TRBJ2-1, with TRBD2 matching 7 bases. The ends lost 0 bases at V and 7 bases at J; junction bases unmatched: 12. The CDR3 extends over 16 amino acids. The germline V gene encodes CDR1 DFQATT and CDR2 SNEGSKA (reference sequence).

This clonotype showed up just a few times. The rearrangement joins TRBV7-9 to TRBJ1-1; weak D call: TRBD1 (5 bases). The length of the CDR3 is 14 residues. CDR1 is SEHNR and CDR2 is FQNEAQ in the germline V gene (reference sequence). V lost 7 bases, J lost 0 bases, and 12 bases lay in between. In nucleotides, the CDR3 is TGTGCCAGCATTGGGACGGCCTTGAACACTGAAGCTTTCTTT. Protein: CASIGTALNTEAFF. Supplemented by reference TRBV7-9 and TRBJ1-1, the full variable domain reads DTGVSQNPRHKITKRGQNVTFRCDPISEHNRLYWYRQTLGQGPEFLTYFQNEAQLEKSRLLSDRFSAERPKGSFSTLEIQRTEQGDSAMYLCASIGTALNTEAFFGQGTRLTVV.

The chain links TRBV5-5 to TRBJ1-1; a possible D gene is TRBD1 (5 bases). The germline V and J ends were trimmed by 2 bases and 4 bases, with 12 bases remaining between them. The germline V gene has CDR1 SGHKS and CDR2 YYEKEE (reference sequence). The CDR3 covers 14 residues. The CDR3 loop is CASSFVAGSTEAFF. The CDR3 region has the DNA TGTGCCAGCAGCTTCGTGGCAGGGAGCACTGAAGCTTTCTTT. Filled out from reference TRBV5-5 and TRBJ1-1, the complete variable domain reads DAGVTQSPTHLIKTRGQQVTLRCSPISGHKSVSWYQQVLGQGPQFIFQYYEKEERGRGNFPDRFSARQFPNYSSELNVNALLLGDSALYLCASSFVAGSTEAFFGQGTRLTVV.

This rearrangement joins TRBV7-9 to TRBJ1-5; 7 bases agree with TRBD1. The germline gives CDR1 SEHNR, CDR2 FQNEAQ (reference sequence). The CDR3 consists of 15 residues. V lost 6 bases and J lost 6; bases outside the gene matches: 11. The CDR3 loop reads CASSRTTGELQPQHF. The CDR3 DNA reads as TGTGCCAGCAGTCGAACCACAGGGGAACTTCAGCCCCAGCATTTT.

V and J are TRBV18 and TRBJ2-1; D unresolved. The CDR3 is made up of 13 amino acids. With 4 bases removed from V and 8 bases from J, the gap between germline ends came to 12 bases. The V gene's germline CDR1 is KGHSH and CDR2 LQKENI. CDR3 region: CASSLLALDEQFF. The CDR3 DNA reads as TGTGCCAGCTCACTTCTGGCCTTGGATGAGCAGTTCTTC. Drawing the rest from reference TRBV18 and TRBJ2-1, the complete variable domain is NAGVMQNPRHLVRRRGQEARLRCSPMKGHSHVYWYRQLPEEGLKFMVYLQKENIIDESGMPKERFSAEFPKEGPSILRIQQVVRGDSAAYFCASSLLALDEQFFGPGTRLTVL.

This clonotype appeared many times. The chain carries TRBV27 and TRBJ2-7; 12 bases map to TRBD2. Germline CDR1 reads MNHEY; CDR2 reads SMNVEV (reference sequence). The CDR3 extends over 14 amino acids. The J segment lost 4 bases and the V segment lost 6 bases, leaving 4 bases of the junction unmatched. This CDR3 is CASRTGLAGYEQYF. For the CDR3, the DNA is TGTGCCAGCAGGACAGGACTAGCGGGGTACGAGCAGTACTTC.

This clonotype has just a few counts. This rearrangement joins TRBV6-2 or TRBV6-3 to TRBJ2-7; 12 bases are a match to TRBD2. From germline, CDR1 is MNHEY and CDR2 SVGEGT. The V segment lost 7 bases and the J segment 7 bases; nucleotides outside the gene matches: 20. This CDR3 has 18 residues. The CDR3 bases are TGTGCCAGCACTGAGCGGCTAGCGGGAGGGCCACGATCCTGGGAGCAGTACTTC. Residues: CASTERLAGGPRSWEQYF.

Comment on this clonotype: A much bigger clone sits one base away, suggesting this may be a read error. The chain links TRBV5-1 to TRBJ2-5; D not resolved. The length of the CDR3 is 13 residues. The germline gives CDR1 SGHRS, CDR2 YFSETQ. CDR3 DNA: TGCGCCAGCAGCTTGGTTCGGCAAGAGACCAAGTACTTC. Translated: CASSLVRQETKYF.

This clonotype was counted many times. The chain couples TRBV12-3 or TRBV12-4 to TRBJ1-5, with D unresolved. The CDR3 extends over 15 amino acids. Trimming left V 5 bases short and J 4 bases short, with 15 bases between. The CDR3 region has the DNA TGTGCCAGCAGTCTACCTGGACTGGGGAATCAGCCCCAGCATTTT. Its protein product is CASSLPGLGNQPQHF.

This clonotype appeared a few times. The rearrangement links TRBV7-2 to TRBJ2-7; 7 bases line up with TRBD2. Germline-derived CDR1 and CDR2 are SGHTA and FQGNSA. Trimming removed 5 bases from V and 2 bases from J; junction bases left unmatched: 9. The CDR3 length is 15 residues. The CDR3, as DNA: TGTGCCAGCAGCCCTGTGCTAGCGGTCGCCTACGAGCAGTACTTC. This sequence encodes CASSPVLAVAYEQYF.